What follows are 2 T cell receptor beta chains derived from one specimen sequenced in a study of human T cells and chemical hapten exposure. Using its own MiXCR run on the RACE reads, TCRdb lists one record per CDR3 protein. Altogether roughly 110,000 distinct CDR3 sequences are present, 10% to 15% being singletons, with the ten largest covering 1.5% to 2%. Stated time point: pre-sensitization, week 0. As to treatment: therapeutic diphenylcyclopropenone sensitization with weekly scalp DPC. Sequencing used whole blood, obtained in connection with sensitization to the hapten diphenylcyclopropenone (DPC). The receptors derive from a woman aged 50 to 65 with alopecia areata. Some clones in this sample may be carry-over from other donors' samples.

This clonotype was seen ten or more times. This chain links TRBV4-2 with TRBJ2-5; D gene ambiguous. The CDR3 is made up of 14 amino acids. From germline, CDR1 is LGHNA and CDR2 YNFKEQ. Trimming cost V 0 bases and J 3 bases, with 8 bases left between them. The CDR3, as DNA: TGTGCCAGCAGCCAAGATAATGGGGAAGAGACCCAGTACTTC. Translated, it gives CASSQDNGEETQYF.

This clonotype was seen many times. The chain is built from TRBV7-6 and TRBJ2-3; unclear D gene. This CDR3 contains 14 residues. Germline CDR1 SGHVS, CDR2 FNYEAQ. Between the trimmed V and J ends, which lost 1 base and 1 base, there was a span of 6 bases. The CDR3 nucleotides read TGTGCCAGCAGCTTAGGGTTCGGCACAGATACGCAGTATTTT. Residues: CASSLGFGTDTQYF. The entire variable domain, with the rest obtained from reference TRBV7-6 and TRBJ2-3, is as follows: GAGVSQSPRYKVTKRGQDVALRCDPISGHVSLYWYRQALGQGPEFLTYFNYEAQQDKSGLPNDRFSAERPEGSISTLTIQRTEQRDSAMYRCASSLGFGTDTQYFGPGTRLTVL.